These 29 T cell receptor beta chains were sequenced from one sample in a study of blood T cell repertoires in COVID-19. Only in-frame clones appear in the TCRdb table, and some are missing; sequencing was by immunoSEQ multiplex PCR. The repertoire holds approximately 110,000 clones, with 65% to 75% as singletons. Source material: peripheral blood. The receptors were gathered from a man older than 75 with acute or convalescent COVID-19.

This chain joins TRBV6-1 and TRBJ2-7; TRBD2 matches at 8 bases. Germline CDR1 and CDR2: MNHNS and SASEGT. The V segment lost 1 base and the J segment 4 bases; nucleotides outside the gene matches: 3. The CDR3 covers 14 residues. The CDR3 nucleotides are TGTGCCAGCAGTGAAGGGACTAGCAGGTACGAGCAGTACTTC. It specifies CASSEGTSRYEQYF.

This clone was seen once. This chain joins TRBV19 and TRBJ2-1; TRBD2 aligns across 9 bases. The junction had 2 bases not matched to a gene; V was cut back by 3 bases and J by 5 bases. This CDR3 is 14 amino acids long. Germline lookup yields CDR1 LNHDA and CDR2 SQIVND (reference sequence). The CDR3 sequence is CASSMLAGNNEQFF. The CDR3 DNA reads TGTGCCAGTAGTATGCTAGCGGGGAACAATGAGCAGTTCTTC.

This chain uses TRBV28 with TRBJ2-7, with 10 positions matching TRBD1. CDR3 length: 15 amino acids. The V gene end was trimmed by 6 bases and the J gene end by 2 bases; junction bases not matched to a gene: 7. Germline CDR1 and CDR2: MDHEN and SYDVKM. CDR3 residues: CASRTTGTGAYEQYF. In DNA form, the CDR3 reads TGTGCCAGCAGGACCACCGGGACAGGGGCCTACGAGCAGTACTTC.

V usage is TRBV28 and J usage is TRBJ1-2; D uncertain. This CDR3 contains 11 residues. The V end was cut by 7 bases, the J end by 4 bases, with 7 bases between. Germline lookup yields CDR1 MDHEN and CDR2 SYDVKM. The CDR3, as DNA: TGTGCCAGCATGAGAAGCTATGGCTACACCTTC. Its translation: CASMRSYGYTF.

The J gene is TRBJ1-6, the V gene TRBV5-4, with 7 bases lining up with TRBD1. The J segment lost 7 bases and the V segment lost 0 bases, leaving 4 bases of the junction unmatched. Germline V gene sequence: CDR1 SGHNT, CDR2 YYREEE (reference sequence). This CDR3 is 15 amino acids long. The CDR3: CASSLGRQGNSPLHF. The CDR3 DNA follows: TGTGCCAGCAGCTTGGGGCGACAGGGAAATTCACCCCTCCACTTT.

This clone was observed a single time. CDR3 loop: CASSFSDRGQPQHF. The CDR3 DNA follows: TGTGCCAGCAGTTTTTCGGACAGAGGTCAGCCCCAGCATTTT. This chain links TRBV28 with TRBJ1-5; possible D gene TRBD1, 6 bases. V gave up 3 bases and J gave up 6 bases, with 12 bases separating them. The CDR3 covers 14 residues. Per the germline V gene, CDR1 is MDHEN and CDR2 is SYDVKM.

V and J are TRBV29-1 and TRBJ2-2; 9 bases are shared with TRBD1. Losses at the gene ends were 6 bases for V and 5 bases for J; bases not matched to a gene: 10. From germline, CDR1 is SQVTM and CDR2 ANQGSEA. The CDR3 is 15 residues long. The CDR3 protein is CSVGGGTGLTGELFF. The CDR3 DNA is TGCAGCGTGGGGGGCGGGACAGGGTTGACCGGGGAGCTGTTTTTT.

The J gene is TRBJ2-7, the V gene TRBV9; TRBD1 matches 8 bases. Germline CDR1 SGDLS, CDR2 YYNGEE. This CDR3 has 14 amino acids. V gave up 1 base and J gave up 1 base; unmatched junction bases: 1. Written as DNA, the CDR3 is TGTGCCAGCAGCGTACAGGGGGCGTCCTACGAGCAGTACTTC. It encodes CASSVQGASYEQYF. The whole variable domain, filled in from reference TRBV9 and TRBJ2-7, reads DSGVTQTPKHLITATGQRVTLRCSPRSGDLSVYWYQQSLDQGLQFLIQYYNGEERAKGNILERFSAQQFPDLHSELNLSSLELGDSALYFCASSVQGASYEQYFGPGTRLTVT.

The chain couples TRBV28 to TRBJ2-2; TRBD2 aligns across 7 bases. Losses at the gene ends were 4 bases for V and 1 base for J; bases not matched to a gene: 6. The CDR3 runs 16 residues. Per germline, CDR1 MDHEN and CDR2 SYDVKM. The CDR3: CASSSPSSGNTGELFF. The CDR3, as DNA: TGTGCCAGCAGTTCGCCGTCTAGCGGGAACACCGGGGAGCTGTTTTTT.

This clone showed up just a few times. V gene TRBV7-9 combines with J gene TRBJ1-1; D is ambiguous. Germline CDR1 is SEHNR and CDR2 is FQNEAQ (reference sequence). CDR3 length equals 14 residues. The germline V and J ends were trimmed by 3 bases and 2 bases, with 10 bases remaining between them. The CDR3 nucleotides are TGTGCCAGCAGCTTTGAGGGTTATAACACTGAAGCTTTCTTT. This gives the protein CASSFEGYNTEAFF. The full variable domain, rest sourced from reference TRBV7-9 and TRBJ1-1, is DTGVSQNPRHKITKRGQNVTFRCDPISEHNRLYWYRQTLGQGPEFLTYFQNEAQLEKSRLLSDRFSAERPKGSFSTLEIQRTEQGDSAMYLCASSFEGYNTEAFFGQGTRLTVV.

This chain links TRBV2 with TRBJ2-5; perhaps TRBD2 as D (7 bases). Germline V lookup: CDR1 SNHLY, CDR2 FYNNEI. Trimming took off 7 bases at V and 4 bases at J, with 13 bases between the two ends. CDR3 size: 13 residues. CDR3 DNA sequence: TGTGCCAGCATGGGGGGGGCGCGAGAGACCCAGTACTTC. Its translation: CASMGGARETQYF.

This clone was detected only once. This chain links TRBV29-1 with TRBJ2-3; 8 bases align to TRBD1. Germline V gene data show CDR1 as SQVTM and CDR2 as ANQGSEA. The CDR3 is made up of 12 amino acids. The V gene end was trimmed by 5 bases and the J gene end by 3 bases; junction bases not matched to a gene: 1. CDR3 sequence reads: CSVRTGTDTQYF. The CDR3 DNA reads as TGCAGCGTTAGGACAGGGACAGATACGCAGTATTTT.

This clone appeared a few times. The J gene is TRBJ1-5, the V gene TRBV11-3; no clear D. CDR3 length: 13 amino acids. V was cut by 2 bases and J by 7 bases, with 9 bases left in between. CDR1 is SGHNT, CDR2 YENEEA, per germline. This CDR3 reads CASSLQIWQPQHF. The DNA for the CDR3 is TGTGCCAGCAGCTTACAGATCTGGCAGCCCCAGCATTTT.

This clone was detected only once. The chain has TRBV5-1 and TRBJ1-2, with TRBD1 identical over 7 bases. The CDR3 runs to 14 residues. Trimming cost V 0 bases and J 3 bases; bases outside gene matches: 2. Germline CDR1 is SGHRS and CDR2 is YFSETQ. The CDR3 region is CASSLVGGDYGYTF. DNA for the CDR3: TGCGCCAGCAGCTTGGTAGGGGGCGACTATGGCTACACCTTC.

This rearrangement joins TRBV5-4 to TRBJ2-1; 8 bases are a match to TRBD1. V dropped 3 bases and J dropped 6; count of bases not matched to a gene: 11. CDR1 is SGHNT, CDR2 YYREEE, per germline (reference sequence). This CDR3 spans 16 amino acids. CDR3 in DNA: TGTGCCAGCAGCTCGCCCCAGGGGGCGTTTAGCAATGAGCAGTTCTTC. This gives the protein CASSSPQGAFSNEQFF.

This chain joins TRBV7-8 and TRBJ2-7, with D maybe TRBD2 (6 bases). CDR3 length: 14 residues. Per germline, CDR1 SGHVS and CDR2 FQNEAQ. The V end lost 5 bases, the J end lost 6 bases, and 17 bases lay between the germline ends. The CDR3 DNA follows: TGTGCCAGCAGCCCCGCGGGCGGGACCTCCGAGCAGTACTTC. Its protein product is CASSPAGGTSEQYF.

V usage is TRBV10-3 and J usage is TRBJ2-3; D is uncertain. Germline V gene lookup returns CDR1 ENHRY and CDR2 SYGVKD. V shed 8 bases and J shed 0 bases, with 3 bases lying between them. CDR3 length: 11 residues. CDR3 DNA: TGTGCCATCCGTAGCACAGATACGCAGTATTTT. It yields the protein CAIRSTDTQYF.

The chain couples TRBV7-6 to TRBJ1-5; a possible D gene is TRBD1 (6 bases). The CDR3 is 14 residues long. Trimming left V 3 bases short and J 3 bases short, with 9 bases between. Germline V CDR1 and CDR2: SGHVS, FNYEAQ. CDR3 nucleotide sequence: TGTGCCAGCAGCTTGGGGACATCCAATCAGCCCCAGCATTTT. Its protein is CASSLGTSNQPQHF.

The chain is built from TRBV28 and TRBJ1-5; 7 nucleotides line up with TRBD1. CDR1 is MDHEN and CDR2 is SYDVKM in the germline V gene. V shed 4 bases, J shed 10 bases, and the junction held 13 bases outside the gene matches. CDR3 size: 15 residues. The CDR3 DNA is TGTGCCAGCAGTTCACCTGGGGCAGGGGGGAACCCCCAGCATTTT. Translation gives CASSSPGAGGNPQHF.

V and J are TRBV10-3 and TRBJ2-7; tentative D call: TRBD2 (6 bases). Per germline, CDR1 ENHRY and CDR2 SYGVKD. V gave up 6 bases and J gave up 4 bases, with 10 bases separating them. The CDR3 runs 12 residues. The CDR3 DNA is TGTGCCATCAGCGGGAGCGAGTACGAGCAGTACTTC. Its protein is CAISGSEYEQYF.

The rearrangement links TRBV6-5 to TRBJ2-7, with a weak D call TRBD2 (6 bases). V was shortened by 9 bases and J by 5 bases, with 20 bases between the two germline ends. Germline lookup yields CDR1 MNHEY and CDR2 SVGAGI. This CDR3 contains 14 residues. CDR3 nucleotide sequence: TGTGCCAGTGAGGGACTTCTTCCGTCGAACGAGCAGTACTTC. Protein sequence: CASEGLLPSNEQYF.

V usage is TRBV7-2 and J usage is TRBJ2-2; tentative D call: TRBD1 (5 bases). Trimming cost V 4 bases and J 6 bases, with 12 bases left between them. Germline V gene data show CDR1 as SGHTA and CDR2 as FQGNSA. This CDR3 has 14 amino acids. CDR3 sequence reads: CASSSNRGPGELFF. CDR3 sequence (DNA): TGTGCCAGCAGCTCAAATAGGGGCCCCGGGGAGCTGTTTTTT. The variable domain in full, with the rest retrieved from reference TRBV7-2 and TRBJ2-2, is GAGVSQSPSNKVTEKGKDVELRCDPISGHTALYWYRQSLGQGLEFLIYFQGNSAPDKSGLPSDRFSAERTGGSVSTLTIQRTQQEDSAVYLCASSSNRGPGELFFGEGSRLTVL.

The chain is built from TRBV7-2 and TRBJ1-3; 8 bases line up with TRBD1. V shed 5 bases, J shed 4 bases, and the junction held 7 bases outside the gene matches. CDR3 length equals 15 residues. Germline V CDR1 and CDR2: SGHTA, FQGNSA. CDR3 protein: CASSTTGGSGNTIYF. Here the CDR3 DNA reads TGTGCCAGCAGCACAACAGGGGGATCCGGAAACACCATATATTTT. Full variable domain (remainder filled in from reference TRBV7-2 and TRBJ1-3): GAGVSQSPSNKVTEKGKDVELRCDPISGHTALYWYRQSLGQGLEFLIYFQGNSAPDKSGLPSDRFSAERTGGSVSTLTIQRTQQEDSAVYLCASSTTGGSGNTIYFGEGSWLTVV.

The rearrangement joins TRBV5-6 to TRBJ1-4, with 8 bases matching TRBD1. V lost 6 bases, J lost 10 bases, and 14 bases stayed unmatched. Germline V gives CDR1 SGHDT, CDR2 YYEEEE. The CDR3 contains 15 residues. The CDR3 is CASTEAGGGFGKLFF. The CDR3 nucleotides are TGTGCCAGCACCGAGGCAGGGGGCGGTTTCGGAAAACTGTTTTTT. Based on the CDR3 plus reference TRBV5-6 and TRBJ1-4, the full variable domain is DAGVTQSPTHLIKTRGQQVTLRCSPKSGHDTVSWYQQALGQGPQFIFQYYEEEERQRGNFPDRFSGHQFPNYSSELNVNALLLGDSALYLCASTEAGGGFGKLFFGSGTQLSVL.

The rearrangement links TRBV9 to TRBJ2-3; tentative D call: TRBD2 (5 bases). V lost 4 bases and J lost 6, with 15 bases in between. This CDR3 spans 14 amino acids. Germline CDR1 reads SGDLS; CDR2 reads YYNGEE. The DNA of the CDR3 is TGTGCCAGCAGCCCACTCTTAGGGAGCGATACGCAGTATTTT. It is translated as CASSPLLGSDTQYF. Looking up the rest from reference TRBV9 and TRBJ2-3 gives the full variable domain: DSGVTQTPKHLITATGQRVTLRCSPRSGDLSVYWYQQSLDQGLQFLIQYYNGEERAKGNILERFSAQQFPDLHSELNLSSLELGDSALYFCASSPLLGSDTQYFGPGTRLTVL.

This clone occurred a few times. V gene TRBV19 combines with J gene TRBJ1-5; D might be TRBD1 (5 bases). With 5 bases removed from V and 11 bases from J, the gap between germline ends came to 16 bases. The CDR3 is 13 amino acids. Germline lookup yields CDR1 LNHDA and CDR2 SQIVND (reference sequence). CDR3 coding DNA: TGTGCCAGTAGTCGAGGGGAGGAGTGGGCCCAGCATTTT. Its protein product is CASSRGEEWAQHF. The whole variable domain, remainder taken from reference TRBV19 and TRBJ1-5, is DGGITQSPKYLFRKEGQNVTLSCEQNLNHDAMYWYRQDPGQGLRLIYYSQIVNDFQKGDIAEGYSVSREKKESFPLTVTSAQKNPTAFYLCASSRGEEWAQHFGDGTRLSIL.

V usage is TRBV18 and J usage is TRBJ2-4, with TRBD1 matching over 10 bases. V shed 5 bases and J 9 bases; nucleotides not matched to a gene: 4. CDR3 length: 13 residues. From germline, CDR1 is KGHSH and CDR2 LQKENI. CDR3 DNA: TGTGCCAGCTCAGGACAGGGGGGAACCATTCAGTACTTC. Protein product: CASSGQGGTIQYF.

V usage is TRBV24-1 and J usage is TRBJ2-7, with 10 bases fitting TRBD1. Trimming at V came to 12 bases and at J to 6 bases, leaving 10 bases not matched to a gene. This CDR3 spans 13 amino acids. In germline, CDR1 is KGHDR, CDR2 SFDVKD. For the CDR3, the DNA is TGTGCCCCCCTGGGACAGGGGATTCGCGAGCAGTACTTC. Its translation is CAPLGQGIREQYF.

This clone is a singleton in its sample. The chain couples TRBV3-1 (or the pseudogene TRBV3-2) to TRBJ1-4; no clear D. V was cut by 4 bases and J by 1 base, with 10 bases left in between. The CDR3 runs 15 residues. The germline CDR1 and CDR2 sequences are LGHDT and YNNKEL (reference sequence). The CDR3 reads CASSPSGRTNEKLFF. CDR3 coding DNA: TGTGCCAGCAGCCCCTCAGGTAGAACTAATGAAAAACTGTTTTTT.